This T cell receptor (beta chain) was sequenced for a study of OX40 agonist ivuxolimab in advanced cancers. Assay used: immunoSEQ multiplex PCR; TCRdb lists only in-frame clones, some missing. The profile covers about 25,000 clones, with around 80% appearing a single time and about 1.5% taken by the ten largest. The CDR3 has 16 amino acids. Germline lookup yields CDR1 LNHDA and CDR2 SQIVND (reference sequence). After removal of 7 bases from V and 0 bases from J, the junction contained 9 bases not matched to a gene. The rearrangement joins TRBV19 to TRBJ1-5; 7 bases agree with TRBD1. The clonotype originates from an adult with an advanced solid tumor such as melanoma, head and neck, liver or kidney cancer. The sample here was CD4+ or CD8+ T cells sorted from blood, taken in a trial of the OX40 agonist ivuxolimab. The CDR3, as DNA: TGTGCCAGTACTCGCGGGACAGAGTATAGCAATCAGCCCCAGCATTTT. Protein product: CASTRGTEYSNQPQHF.